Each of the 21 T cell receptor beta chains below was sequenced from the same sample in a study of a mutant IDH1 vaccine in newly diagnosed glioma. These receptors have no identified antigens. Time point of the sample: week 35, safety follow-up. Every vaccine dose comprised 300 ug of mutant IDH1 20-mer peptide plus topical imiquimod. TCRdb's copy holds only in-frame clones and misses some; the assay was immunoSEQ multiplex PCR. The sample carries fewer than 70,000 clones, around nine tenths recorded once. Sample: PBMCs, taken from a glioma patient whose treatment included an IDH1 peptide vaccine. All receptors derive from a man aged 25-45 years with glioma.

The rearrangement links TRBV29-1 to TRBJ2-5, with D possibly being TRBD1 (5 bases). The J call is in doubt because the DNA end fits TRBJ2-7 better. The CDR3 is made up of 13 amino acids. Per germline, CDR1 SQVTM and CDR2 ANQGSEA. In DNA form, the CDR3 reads TGCAGCGTTGCCCCAGGTGTTGGGGCCGAGCAGTACTTC. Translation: CSVAPGVGAEQYF.

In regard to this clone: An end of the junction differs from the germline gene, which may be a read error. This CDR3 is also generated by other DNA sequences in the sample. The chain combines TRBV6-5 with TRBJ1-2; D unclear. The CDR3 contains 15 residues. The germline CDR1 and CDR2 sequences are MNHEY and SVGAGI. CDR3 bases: TGCGCCAGCAGCTACGGTTTTCGAGGAGGCTATGGCTACACCTTC. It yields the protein CASSYGFRGGYGYTF.

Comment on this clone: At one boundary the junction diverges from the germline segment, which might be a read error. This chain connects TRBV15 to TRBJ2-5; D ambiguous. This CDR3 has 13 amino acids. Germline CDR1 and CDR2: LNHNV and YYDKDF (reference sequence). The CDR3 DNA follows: TGTGCCACCAGCAGAGACAGGCCAGAGGCCCAGTACTTC. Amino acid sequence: CATSRDRPEAQYF. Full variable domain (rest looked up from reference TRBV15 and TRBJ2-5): DAMVIQNPRYQVTQFGKPVTLSCSQTLNHNVMYWYQQKSSQAPKLLFHYYDKDFNNEADTPDNFQSRRPNTSFCFLDIRSPGLGDTAMYLCATSRDRPEAQYFGPGTRLLVL.

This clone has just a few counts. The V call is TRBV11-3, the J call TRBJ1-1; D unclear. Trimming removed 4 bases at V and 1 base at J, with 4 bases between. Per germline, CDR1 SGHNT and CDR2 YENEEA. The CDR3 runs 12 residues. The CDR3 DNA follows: TGTGCCAGCAGCTCGCAGAACACTGAAGCTTTCTTT. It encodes CASSSQNTEAFF.

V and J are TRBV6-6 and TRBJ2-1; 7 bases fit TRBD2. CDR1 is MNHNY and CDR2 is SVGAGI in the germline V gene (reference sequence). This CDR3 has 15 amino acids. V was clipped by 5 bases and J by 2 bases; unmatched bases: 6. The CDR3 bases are TGTGCCAGCAGTAAGACTAGCCCAACCTACAATGAGCAGTTCTTC. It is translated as CASSKTSPTYNEQFF.

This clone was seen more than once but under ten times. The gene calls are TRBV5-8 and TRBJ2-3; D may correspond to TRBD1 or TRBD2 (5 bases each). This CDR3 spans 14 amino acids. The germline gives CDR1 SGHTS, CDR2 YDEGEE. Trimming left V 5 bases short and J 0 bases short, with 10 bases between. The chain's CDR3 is CASRLGVSTDTQYF. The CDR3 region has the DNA TGTGCCAGCAGACTAGGGGTTAGCACAGATACGCAGTATTTT.

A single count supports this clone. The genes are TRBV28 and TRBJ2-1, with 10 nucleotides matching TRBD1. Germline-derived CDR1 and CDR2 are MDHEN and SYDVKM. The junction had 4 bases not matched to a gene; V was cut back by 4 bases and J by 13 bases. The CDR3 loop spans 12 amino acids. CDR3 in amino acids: CASSYGQGEQFF. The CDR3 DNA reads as TGTGCCAGCAGTTACGGACAGGGGGAACAGTTCTTC.

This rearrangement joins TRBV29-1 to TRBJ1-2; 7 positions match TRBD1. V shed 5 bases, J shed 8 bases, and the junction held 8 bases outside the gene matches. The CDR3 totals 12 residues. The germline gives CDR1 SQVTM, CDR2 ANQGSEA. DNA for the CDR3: TGCAGCGTTCAGGGGGAGTCGCCCGGCTACACCTTC. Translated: CSVQGESPGYTF.

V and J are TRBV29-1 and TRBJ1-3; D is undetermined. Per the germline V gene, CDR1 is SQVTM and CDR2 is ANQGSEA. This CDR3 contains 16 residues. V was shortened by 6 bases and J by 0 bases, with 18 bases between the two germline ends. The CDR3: CSVVTGDLRSGNTIYF. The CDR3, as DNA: TGCAGCGTCGTGACCGGCGACCTACGCTCTGGAAACACCATATATTTT.

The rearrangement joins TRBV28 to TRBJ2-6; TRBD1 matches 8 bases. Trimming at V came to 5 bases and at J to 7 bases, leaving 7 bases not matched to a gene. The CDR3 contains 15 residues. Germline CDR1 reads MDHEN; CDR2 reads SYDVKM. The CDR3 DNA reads TGTGCCAGCAGTATAGGGGACAGGAGCGCCAACGTCCTGACTTTC. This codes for CASSIGDRSANVLTF.

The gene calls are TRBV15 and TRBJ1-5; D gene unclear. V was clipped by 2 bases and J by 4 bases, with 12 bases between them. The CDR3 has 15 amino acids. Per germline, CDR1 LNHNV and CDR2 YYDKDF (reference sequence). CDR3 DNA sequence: TGTGCCACCAGCAGATCGTGGCAGGTGAATCAGCCCCAGCATTTT. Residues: CATSRSWQVNQPQHF.

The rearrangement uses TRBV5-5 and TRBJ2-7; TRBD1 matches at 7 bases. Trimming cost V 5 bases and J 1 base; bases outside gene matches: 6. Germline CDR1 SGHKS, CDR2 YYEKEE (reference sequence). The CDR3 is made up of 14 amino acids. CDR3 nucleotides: TGTGCCAGCAGTATCCGGGACAGATCCTACGAGCAGTACTTC. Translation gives CASSIRDRSYEQYF.

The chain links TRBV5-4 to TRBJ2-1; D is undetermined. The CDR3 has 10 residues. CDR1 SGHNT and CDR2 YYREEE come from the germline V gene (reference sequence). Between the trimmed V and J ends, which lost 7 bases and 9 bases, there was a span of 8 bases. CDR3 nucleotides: TGTGCCAGCCGCCCTATTGAGCAGTTCTTC. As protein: CASRPIEQFF.

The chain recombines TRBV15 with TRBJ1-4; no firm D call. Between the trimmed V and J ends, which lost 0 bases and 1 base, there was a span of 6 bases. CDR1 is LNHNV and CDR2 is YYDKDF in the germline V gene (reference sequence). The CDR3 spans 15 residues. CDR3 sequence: CATSRDRGTNEKLFF. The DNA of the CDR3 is TGTGCCACCAGCAGAGATCGGGGAACTAATGAAAAACTGTTTTTT.

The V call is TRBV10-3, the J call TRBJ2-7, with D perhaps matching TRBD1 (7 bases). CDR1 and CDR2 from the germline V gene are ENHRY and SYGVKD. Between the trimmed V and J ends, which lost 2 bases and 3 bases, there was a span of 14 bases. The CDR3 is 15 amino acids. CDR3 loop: CAISEAGQMNYEQYF. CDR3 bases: TGTGCCATCAGTGAGGCGGGACAGATGAACTACGAGCAGTACTTC.

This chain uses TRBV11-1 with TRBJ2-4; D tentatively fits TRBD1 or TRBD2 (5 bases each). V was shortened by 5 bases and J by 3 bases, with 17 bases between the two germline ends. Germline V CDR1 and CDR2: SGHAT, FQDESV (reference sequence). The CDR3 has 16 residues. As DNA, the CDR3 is TGTGCCAGCAGCCCAGGGACCCTTTTGTACAAAAACATTCAGTACTTC. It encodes CASSPGTLLYKNIQYF.

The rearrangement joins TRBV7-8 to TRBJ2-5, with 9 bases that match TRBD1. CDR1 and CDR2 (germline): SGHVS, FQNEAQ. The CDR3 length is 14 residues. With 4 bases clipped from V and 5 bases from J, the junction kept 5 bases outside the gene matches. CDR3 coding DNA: TGTGCCAGCAGCTCCGGGACAGGGTGGGAGACCCAGTACTTC. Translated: CASSSGTGWETQYF.

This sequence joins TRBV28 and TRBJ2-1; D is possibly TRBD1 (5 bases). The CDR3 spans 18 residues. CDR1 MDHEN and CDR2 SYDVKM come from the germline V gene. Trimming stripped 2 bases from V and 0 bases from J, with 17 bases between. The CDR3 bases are TGTGCCAGCAGTTTACAGCGTTGGGGCGTTAGCTCCTACAATGAGCAGTTCTTC. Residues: CASSLQRWGVSSYNEQFF.

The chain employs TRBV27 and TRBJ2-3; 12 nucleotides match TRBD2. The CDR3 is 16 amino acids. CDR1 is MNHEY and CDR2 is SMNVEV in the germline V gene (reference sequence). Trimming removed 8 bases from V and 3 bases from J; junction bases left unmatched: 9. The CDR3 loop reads CASAFLAGGFTDTQYF. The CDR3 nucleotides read TGTGCCAGCGCCTTTCTAGCGGGAGGGTTTACAGATACGCAGTATTTT.

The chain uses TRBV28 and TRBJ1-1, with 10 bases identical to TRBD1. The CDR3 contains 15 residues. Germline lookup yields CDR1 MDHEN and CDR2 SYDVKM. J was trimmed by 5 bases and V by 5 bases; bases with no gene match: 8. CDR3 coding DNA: TGTGCCAGCAGTCCGGGACAGGGGTGGAGGACTGAAGCTTTCTTT. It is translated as CASSPGQGWRTEAFF. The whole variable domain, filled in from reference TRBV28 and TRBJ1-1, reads DVKVTQSSRYLVKRTGEKVFLECVQDMDHENMFWYRQDPGLGLRLIYFSYDVKMKEKGDIPEGYSVSREKKERFSLILESASTNQTSMYLCASSPGQGWRTEAFFGQGTRLTVV.

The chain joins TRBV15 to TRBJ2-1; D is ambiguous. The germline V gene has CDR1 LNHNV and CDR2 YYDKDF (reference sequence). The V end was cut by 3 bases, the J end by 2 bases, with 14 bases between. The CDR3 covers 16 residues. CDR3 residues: CATSSKIKGAYNEQFF. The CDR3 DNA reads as TGTGCCACCAGCAGCAAAATAAAGGGTGCCTACAATGAGCAGTTCTTC.